This TCR beta chain was found in a study of blood T cell repertoires in COVID-19. About the research overall: Acute-phase and convalescent COVID-19 samples originated in the United States, Italy and Spain.

Original handling: For nucleated cells, counts were estimated from reference gene primer amplification. Sequencing used immunoSEQ multiplex PCR; TCRdb keeps in-frame clones, though not all of them. Clonal size and the V and J genes are those of that table, whereas D and trimming came from the DNA. Here the sample spans some 150,000 clones, about four fifths being singletons. The germline V gene encodes CDR1 SGHTA and CDR2 FQGNSA. The CDR3 totals 15 residues. V lost 5 bases and J 3 bases, leaving 17 bases between the germline ends. V and J are TRBV7-2 and TRBJ2-7, with D perhaps TRBD2 (6 bases). The sequence was obtained from a woman aged 50 to 60 who had been exposed to COVID-19. The sample taken for sequencing was PBMCs or T cells enriched from blood (not recorded which). Here the CDR3 DNA reads TGTGCCAGCAGCACCCGGACGATGGGACTCTACGAGCAGTACTTC. This encodes CASSTRTMGLYEQYF. The full variable domain, its missing parts supplied by reference TRBV7-2 and TRBJ2-7, is GAGVSQSPSNKVTEKGKDVELRCDPISGHTALYWYRQSLGQGLEFLIYFQGNSAPDKSGLPSDRFSAERTGGSVSTLTIQRTQQEDSAVYLCASSTRTMGLYEQYFGPGTRLTVT.